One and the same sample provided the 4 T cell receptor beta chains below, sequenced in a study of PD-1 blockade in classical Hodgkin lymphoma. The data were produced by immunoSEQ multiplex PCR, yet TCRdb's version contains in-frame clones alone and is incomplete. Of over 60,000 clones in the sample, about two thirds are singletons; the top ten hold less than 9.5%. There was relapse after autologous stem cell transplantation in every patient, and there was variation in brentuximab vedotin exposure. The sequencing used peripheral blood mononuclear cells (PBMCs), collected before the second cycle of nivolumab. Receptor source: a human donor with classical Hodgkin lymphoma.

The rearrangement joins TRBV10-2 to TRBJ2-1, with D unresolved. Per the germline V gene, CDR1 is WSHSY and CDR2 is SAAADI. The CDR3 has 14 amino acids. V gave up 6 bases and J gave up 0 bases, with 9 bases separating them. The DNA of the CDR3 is TGCGCCAGCAGATTGATGGACTCCTACAATGAGCAGTTCTTC. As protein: CASRLMDSYNEQFF.

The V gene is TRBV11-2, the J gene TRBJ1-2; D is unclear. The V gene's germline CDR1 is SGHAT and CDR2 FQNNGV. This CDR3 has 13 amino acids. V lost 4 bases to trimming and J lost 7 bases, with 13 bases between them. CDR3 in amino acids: CASSSPSLRGYTF. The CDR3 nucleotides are TGTGCCAGCAGCTCCCCCTCACTGCGTGGCTACACCTTC.

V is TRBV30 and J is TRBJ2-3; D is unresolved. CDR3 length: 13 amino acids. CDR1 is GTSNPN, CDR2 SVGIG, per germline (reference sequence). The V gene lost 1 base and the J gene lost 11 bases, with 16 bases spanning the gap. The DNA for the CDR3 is TGTGCCTGGAGTGGCCTACCTCGGGCCATGCAGTATTTT. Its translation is CAWSGLPRAMQYF. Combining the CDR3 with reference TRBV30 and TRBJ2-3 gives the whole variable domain SQTIHQWPATLVQPVGSPLSLECTVEGTSNPNLYWYRQAAGRGLQLLFYSVGIGQISSEVPQNLSASRPQDRQFILSSKKLLLSDSGFYLCAWSGLPRAMQYFGPGTRLTVL.

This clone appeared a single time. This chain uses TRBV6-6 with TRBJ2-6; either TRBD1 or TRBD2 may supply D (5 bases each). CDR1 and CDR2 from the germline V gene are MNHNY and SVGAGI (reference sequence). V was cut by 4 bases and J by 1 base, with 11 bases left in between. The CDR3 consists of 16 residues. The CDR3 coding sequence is TGTGCCAGCAGTTTTTTGGGGGTGTCTGGGGCCAACGTCCTGACTTTC. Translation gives CASSFLGVSGANVLTF.